The 32 T cell receptor beta chains below all came from one sample that was sequenced in a study of T-cell reconstitution after alpha-beta-depleted transplantation in children. Unique molecular identifiers were incorporated into the prepared TCRbeta library. TCRdb called the PCR reads again in MiXCR, with one record for every CDR3 protein. The sample yields some 520,000 distinct CDR3 sequences, 30% to 35% seen once. Sequences were derived from PBMCs from the stem cell graft donor, sampled from the stem cell graft. These TCRs come from a human donor who donated a stem cell graft to a child with aplastic anemia.

The J gene is TRBJ1-5, the V gene TRBV12-3 or TRBV12-4, with a tentative D call TRBD1 (6 bases). The CDR3 is made up of 14 amino acids. Trimming removed 6 bases at V and 4 bases at J, with 13 bases between. CDR3 DNA: TGTGCCAGCAGATTGGACAGTCGGAATCAGCCCCAGCATTTT. Translation gives CASRLDSRNQPQHF.

This clonotype was picked up a small number of times. V and J are TRBV5-6 and TRBJ1-1; TRBD1 matches at 8 bases. The CDR3 is 14 residues long. The trim removed 3 bases at V and 1 base at J, leaving 2 bases unmatched. From germline, CDR1 is SGHDT and CDR2 YYEEEE. The CDR3 DNA sequence: TGTGCCAGCAGCTGGGACAGGAGGAACACTGAAGCTTTCTTT. This encodes CASSWDRRNTEAFF.

The chain combines TRBV7-2 with TRBJ1-5; D not resolved. Germline CDR1 reads SGHTA; CDR2 reads FQGNSA. The V end lost 1 base, the J end lost 5 bases, and 3 bases lay between the germline ends. The CDR3 totals 12 residues. Written as DNA, the CDR3 is TGTGCCAGCAGCTTAGGGCATCAGCCCCAGCATTTT. Translation gives CASSLGHQPQHF.

The CDR3: CASSSHEANYGYTF. The CDR3 DNA reads as TGTGCCAGCAGCTCCCACGAGGCTAACTATGGCTACACCTTC. This chain links TRBV7-9 with TRBJ1-2; D not certain. The CDR3 consists of 14 residues. V lost 4 bases and J 0 bases, leaving 9 bases between the germline ends. CDR1 and CDR2 (germline): SEHNR, FQNEAQ (reference sequence).

The V call is TRBV20-1, the J call TRBJ1-1; D is unclear. Trimming stripped 7 bases from V and 4 bases from J, with 16 bases between. CDR3 length: 13 residues. Germline V gene data show CDR1 as DFQATT and CDR2 as SNEGSKA (reference sequence). CDR3 protein: CSVLGRRPTEAFF. The CDR3 nucleotides read TGCAGTGTACTAGGGCGAAGACCCACTGAAGCTTTCTTT.

The chain links TRBV24-1 to TRBJ1-1; no clear D. V was cut by 7 bases and J by 6 bases, with 14 bases left in between. The CDR3 contains 13 residues. In germline, CDR1 is KGHDR, CDR2 SFDVKD. The CDR3 loop reads CATRGTTQAEAFF. The CDR3 nucleotides read TGTGCCACCAGGGGCACGACCCAGGCTGAAGCTTTCTTT.

This clonotype was observed many times. The chain is built from TRBV20-1 and TRBJ2-7; TRBD2 matches 8 bases. V shed 3 bases and J 0 bases; nucleotides not matched to a gene: 4. In germline, CDR1 is DFQATT, CDR2 SNEGSKA (reference sequence). CDR3 size: 14 residues. The CDR3 is CSARIAGSSYEQYF. CDR3 coding DNA: TGCAGTGCTAGGATAGCGGGGAGCTCCTACGAGCAGTACTTC.

The gene calls are TRBV6-2 or TRBV6-3 and TRBJ2-7; D uncertain. The V gene lost 6 bases and the J gene lost 3 bases, with 18 bases spanning the gap. CDR1 and CDR2 (germline): MNHEY, SVGEGT. This CDR3 contains 15 residues. The chain's CDR3 is CASSYSVSPRYEQYF. DNA of the CDR3: TGTGCCAGCAGCTACAGTGTGTCCCCACGCTACGAGCAGTACTTC.

This clonotype occurred once. The rearrangement joins TRBV20-1 to TRBJ1-1, with a tentative D call TRBD1 (6 bases). This CDR3 region has 16 residues. Germline V gene lookup returns CDR1 DFQATT and CDR2 SNEGSKA (reference sequence). Trimming cost V 1 base and J 5 bases, with 20 bases left between them. The CDR3 sequence is CSARAVVAGARTEAFF. The CDR3 coding sequence is TGCAGTGCTAGAGCTGTTGTGGCGGGGGCGAGGACTGAAGCTTTCTTT.

This clonotype was counted only a few times. The chain links TRBV5-1 to TRBJ2-5; D perhaps matches TRBD2 (6 bases). Trimming left V 1 base short and J 2 bases short, with 18 bases between. Germline loops: CDR1 SGHRS, CDR2 YFSETQ. There are 17 residues in the CDR3. The CDR3 region is CASSLFLAGTAQETQYF. The CDR3 DNA reads TGCGCCAGCAGCTTGTTTCTGGCGGGGACTGCTCAAGAGACCCAGTACTTC. Combining the CDR3 with reference TRBV5-1 and TRBJ2-5 gives the whole variable domain KAGVTQTPRYLIKTRGQQVTLSCSPISGHRSVSWYQQTPGQGLQFLFEYFSETQRNKGNFPGRFSGRQFSNSRSEMNVSTLELGDSALYLCASSLFLAGTAQETQYFGPGTRLLVL.

This clonotype has just a few counts. The V and J genes are TRBV29-1 and TRBJ1-5; a possible D gene is TRBD1 (5 bases). This CDR3 is 14 amino acids long. V lost 6 bases and J 5 bases, leaving 17 bases between the germline ends. CDR1 is SQVTM and CDR2 is ANQGSEA in the germline V gene. The CDR3 loop is CSVADGTADQPQHF. The CDR3, as DNA: TGCAGCGTCGCTGACGGGACTGCTGATCAGCCCCAGCATTTT.

This sequence joins TRBV11-3 and TRBJ1-3, with a tentative D call TRBD1 (6 bases). Germline V gene sequence: CDR1 SGHNT, CDR2 YENEEA. The V end was cut by 5 bases, the J end by 3 bases, with 14 bases between. This CDR3 comprises 15 residues. CDR3 sequence (DNA): TGTGCCAGCAGCCGTACCGCAGGGGTTGGAAACACCATATATTTT. Translation: CASSRTAGVGNTIYF.

This chain's CDR3 is CATSRDLRGQGSNTGELFF. In DNA, the CDR3 is TGTGCCACCAGCAGAGATCTCCGGGGACAGGGTTCGAACACCGGGGAGCTGTTTTTT. The chain combines TRBV15 with TRBJ2-2; TRBD1 aligns across 9 bases. The J segment lost 0 bases and the V segment lost 0 bases, leaving 8 bases of the junction unmatched. The CDR3 is made up of 19 amino acids. Germline V lookup: CDR1 LNHNV, CDR2 YYDKDF (reference sequence). Full variable domain (remainder filled in from reference TRBV15 and TRBJ2-2): DAMVIQNPRYQVTQFGKPVTLSCSQTLNHNVMYWYQQKSSQAPKLLFHYYDKDFNNEADTPDNFQSRRPNTSFCFLDIRSPGLGDTAMYLCATSRDLRGQGSNTGELFFGEGSRLTVL.

This clonotype occurred a few times. This CDR3 reads CATGADEQFF. CDR3 bases: TGTGCCACCGGGGCCGATGAGCAGTTCTTC. The chain employs TRBV24-1 and TRBJ2-1, with D possibly being TRBD1 (5 bases). The ends were cut back, 9 bases at V and 8 bases at J, with 7 bases in the middle. CDR1 is KGHDR and CDR2 is SFDVKD in the germline V gene. This CDR3 spans 10 amino acids.

This clonotype has just a few counts. The DNA of the CDR3 is TGCAGTGCAGAGGGTCCCTATGAGCAGTTCTTC. Translation: CSAEGPYEQFF. This chain uses TRBV20-1 with TRBJ2-1; D is possibly TRBD2 (5 bases). This CDR3 comprises 11 residues. The germline CDR1 and CDR2 sequences are DFQATT and SNEGSKA (reference sequence). V dropped 6 bases and J dropped 8 bases, with 11 bases sitting between them.

This clonotype has more than one count but fewer than ten. V is TRBV18 and J is TRBJ1-2, with D unclear. The CDR3 has 13 amino acids. Looked up from germline, CDR1 is KGHSH and CDR2 is LQKENI. V was pared by 4 bases and J by 4 bases, with 10 bases between. The CDR3 protein is CASSRGSSYGYTF. The CDR3 DNA reads TGTGCCAGCTCACGGGGTTCCTCCTATGGCTACACCTTC.

The gene calls are TRBV29-1 and TRBJ1-2; 9 positions agree with TRBD1. The CDR3 sequence is 14 residues long. V shed 7 bases and J 9 bases; nucleotides not matched to a gene: 15. Germline V gene sequence: CDR1 SQVTM, CDR2 ANQGSEA. CDR3 sequence (DNA): TGCAGCGCCGAAACAGGGACAGGGAATTGGCGCTACACCTTC. Encoded protein: CSAETGTGNWRYTF.

The chain couples TRBV7-9 to TRBJ2-1; D possibly matches TRBD1 or TRBD2 (5 bases each). Trimming stripped 3 bases from V and 2 bases from J, with 14 bases between. The germline gives CDR1 SEHNR, CDR2 FQNEAQ (reference sequence). The CDR3 contains 16 residues. Written as DNA, the CDR3 is TGTGCCAGCAGCTTCTTTATGAGGGGTCCCTACAATGAGCAGTTCTTC. As protein: CASSFFMRGPYNEQFF.

This chain links TRBV5-1 with TRBJ1-2, with D possibly matching TRBD1 (5 bases). The V end lost 2 bases, the J end lost 5 bases, and 10 bases lay between the germline ends. This CDR3 contains 13 residues. Germline V gives CDR1 SGHRS, CDR2 YFSETQ. CDR3 protein: CASSFTGVYGYTF. The CDR3 region has the DNA TGCGCCAGCAGCTTCACAGGCGTTTATGGCTACACCTTC.

The gene calls are TRBV20-1 and TRBJ1-1, with 10 bases that match TRBD1. CDR3 length: 16 residues. J gave up 0 bases and V 0 bases, and 4 bases lay outside the gene matches. Germline V CDR1 and CDR2: DFQATT, SNEGSKA (reference sequence). This CDR3 is CSARDDGTGVNTEAFF. The CDR3, as DNA: TGCAGTGCTAGAGATGATGGGACAGGGGTGAACACTGAAGCTTTCTTT.

The rearrangement uses TRBV30 and TRBJ2-7; either TRBD1 or TRBD2 may fit D (5 bases each). V was clipped by 6 bases and J by 2 bases, with 17 bases between them. This CDR3 comprises 14 residues. Germline-derived CDR1 and CDR2 are GTSNPN and SVGIG (reference sequence). The CDR3 region is CACTGTSTTYEQYV. CDR3 sequence (DNA): TGTGCCTGCACCGGGACCTCCACCACCTACGAGCAGTACGTC.

V usage is TRBV28 and J usage is TRBJ2-7; 10 bases match TRBD1. V shed 6 bases and J 1 base; nucleotides not matched to a gene: 6. The CDR3 totals 15 residues. CDR1 is MDHEN and CDR2 is SYDVKM in the germline V gene. Here the CDR3 DNA reads TGTGCCAGCAGGGTCCGGGACAGGGGTTCCTACGAGCAGTACTTC. Translated: CASRVRDRGSYEQYF. The full variable domain, with the rest looked up from reference TRBV28 and TRBJ2-7, is DVKVTQSSRYLVKRTGEKVFLECVQDMDHENMFWYRQDPGLGLRLIYFSYDVKMKEKGDIPEGYSVSREKKERFSLILESASTNQTSMYLCASRVRDRGSYEQYFGPGTRLTVT.

This chain links TRBV11-1 with TRBJ2-5, with TRBD1 as a possible D gene (6 bases). The germline V and J ends were trimmed by 1 base and 4 bases, with 31 bases remaining between them. CDR1 is SGHAT and CDR2 is FQDESV in the germline V gene (reference sequence). The length of the CDR3 is 21 residues. CDR3 sequence (DNA): TGTGCCAGCAGCTTAGTTCGACGGACCGGCCTTGGGAACGACAGGAGAGAGACCCAGTACTTC. Translated: CASSLVRRTGLGNDRRETQYF.

This clonotype was seen once. The V and J genes are TRBV9 and TRBJ2-7; TRBD2 might be the D (5 bases). The V gene's germline CDR1 is SGDLS and CDR2 YYNGEE. Trimming pared 0 bases from V and 4 bases from J, leaving 17 bases between. CDR3 length: 16 residues. In nucleotides, the CDR3 is TGTGCCAGCAGCGTAGGGGAGCGCGTCGTGTCTTACGAGCAGTACTTC. Amino acid sequence: CASSVGERVVSYEQYF.

This rearrangement joins TRBV12-3 or TRBV12-4 to TRBJ2-3; TRBD2 agrees at 16 bases. CDR3 length equals 16 residues. Unmatched junction bases numbered 6, after V lost 6 bases and J lost 6 bases. CDR3: CASRPGLAGGPDTQYF. DNA of the CDR3: TGTGCCAGCAGGCCGGGACTAGCGGGAGGGCCTGATACGCAGTATTTT.

This clonotype showed up just a few times. V is TRBV24-1 and J is TRBJ2-3; D remains unclear. CDR3 size: 17 residues. The germline V and J ends were trimmed by 4 bases and 4 bases, with 20 bases remaining between them. Germline V gives CDR1 KGHDR, CDR2 SFDVKD. CDR3 bases: TGTGCCACCAGTGACTTTGCACACAGAGCCGAATCAGATACGCAGTATTTT. As protein: CATSDFAHRAESDTQYF.

A few counts support this clonotype. The V and J genes are TRBV12-3 or TRBV12-4 and TRBJ1-5; D is possibly TRBD1 (5 bases). This CDR3 contains 15 residues. V lost 3 bases and J lost 4, with 13 bases in between. The CDR3 spells CASSFSGGFNQPQHF. CDR3 bases: TGTGCCAGCAGTTTTTCGGGGGGTTTTAATCAGCCCCAGCATTTT.

The DNA of the CDR3 is TGTGCCAGCAGCACACCGGGTCAAGAGACCCAGTACTTC. This sequence encodes CASSTPGQETQYF. V is TRBV7-6 and J is TRBJ2-5; D gene uncertain. V gave up 5 bases and J gave up 2 bases, with 9 bases separating them. This CDR3 contains 13 residues. The V gene's germline CDR1 is SGHVS and CDR2 FNYEAQ.

The rearrangement joins TRBV12-3 or TRBV12-4 to TRBJ1-2; 7 bases fit TRBD1. CDR3 length: 12 amino acids. V lost 6 bases and J lost 5; bases outside the gene matches: 3. CDR3 nucleotides: TGTGCCAGCAGCCACAGGGGATATGGCTACACCTTC. This encodes CASSHRGYGYTF.

CDR3 residues: CATSREGLNTEAFF. In DNA form, the CDR3 reads TGTGCCACCAGCAGAGAGGGTCTGAACACTGAAGCTTTCTTT. The V call is TRBV15, the J call TRBJ1-1; D is undetermined. CDR1 and CDR2 (germline): LNHNV, YYDKDF (reference sequence). This CDR3 has 14 residues. V gave up 0 bases and J gave up 0 bases, with 5 bases separating them.

This clonotype was seen a few times. Written as DNA, the CDR3 is TGCAGTGCCCCGGGAGGGGCAGTGAATAATTCACCCCTCCACTTT. Translating gives CSAPGGAVNNSPLHF. The chain couples TRBV20-1 to TRBJ1-6; tentatively, D is TRBD1 (5 bases). Germline CDR1 is DFQATT and CDR2 is SNEGSKA (reference sequence). V dropped 6 bases and J dropped 5 bases, with 17 bases sitting between them. The CDR3 loop spans 15 amino acids.

This clonotype occurred a few times. Here the CDR3 reads CASSLHPGQLQETQYF. The CDR3 DNA sequence: TGTGCCAGCAGTCTCCATCCGGGACAGCTACAAGAGACCCAGTACTTC. The chain carries TRBV6-1 and TRBJ2-5; 7 bases line up with TRBD1. V dropped 5 bases and J dropped 2; count of bases not matched to a gene: 11. Germline V lookup: CDR1 MNHNS, CDR2 SASEGT. The CDR3 has 16 amino acids.